Shown below are 8 T cell receptor beta chains from a single sample sequenced in a study of control samples from healthy donors and cancer patients. Method: immunoSEQ multiplex PCR; TCRdb's copy keeps in-frame clones and lacks some. The sample records 150,000 to 200,000 clones, roughly 90% being singletons. Sequencing was carried out using blood. The source of these receptors is a woman aged 50 to 60 in good health.

This chain links TRBV24-1 with TRBJ2-2, with TRBD2 as a possible D gene (5 bases). The germline V gene has CDR1 KGHDR and CDR2 SFDVKD. The CDR3 length is 16 residues. Trimming took off 9 bases at V and 3 bases at J, with 19 bases between the two ends. The CDR3 DNA reads as TGTGCCACCGGAGCATTGGGGAGCGCGGACACCGGGGAGCTGTTTTTT. This gives the protein CATGALGSADTGELFF.

CDR3 amino acids: CASSLGQASPPLHF. The CDR3 nucleotides are TGTGCCAGCAGCTTGGGACAGGCGTCGCCACCCCTCCACTTT. V gene TRBV7-2 combines with J gene TRBJ1-6, with 8 nucleotides matching TRBD1. The trim removed 3 bases at V and 11 bases at J, leaving 6 bases unmatched. The CDR3 has 14 residues. CDR1 is SGHTA, CDR2 FQGNSA, per germline.

This chain connects TRBV6-4 to TRBJ1-2; 7 nucleotides line up with TRBD1. The length of the CDR3 is 16 residues. Germline V gene lookup returns CDR1 MRHNA and CDR2 SNTAGT. V lost 2 bases and J lost 3; bases outside the gene matches: 9. This CDR3 is CASSDPPGQNYYGYTF. CDR3 nucleotide sequence: TGTGCCAGCAGTGACCCGCCGGGACAGAACTACTATGGCTACACCTTC.

The V call is TRBV5-5, the J call TRBJ2-7; 8 nucleotides agree with TRBD1. This CDR3 comprises 15 residues. Losses at the gene ends were 0 bases for V and 1 base for J; bases not matched to a gene: 3. Germline V gene sequence: CDR1 SGHKS, CDR2 YYEKEE (reference sequence). The CDR3 region is CASSLGTGPSYEQYF. CDR3 in DNA: TGTGCCAGCAGCTTGGGGACAGGGCCGTCCTACGAGCAGTACTTC.

This chain uses TRBV5-1 with TRBJ1-4; D is perhaps TRBD1 (6 bases). Germline CDR1 SGHRS, CDR2 YFSETQ. This CDR3 has 17 residues. The V end lost 0 bases, the J end lost 7 bases, and 19 bases lay between the germline ends. CDR3 nucleotide sequence: TGCGCCAGCAGCTTGGCGGCGGGGGGGCGGAATGGTGAAAAACTGTTTTTT. This codes for CASSLAAGGRNGEKLFF.

This clone has more than one count but fewer than ten. The V and J genes are TRBV19 and TRBJ1-1; a possible D gene is TRBD1 (5 bases). The V and J ends lost 8 bases and 2 bases respectively, with 18 bases between them. CDR1 and CDR2 (germline): LNHDA, SQIVND (reference sequence). The CDR3 runs to 15 residues. CDR3 residues: CASLPPGGGNTEAFF. Written as DNA, the CDR3 is TGTGCCAGTCTACCGCCGGGGGGGGGTAACACTGAAGCTTTCTTT.

This rearrangement joins TRBV10-2 to TRBJ2-1; no reliable D call. This CDR3 has 12 amino acids. CDR1 WSHSY and CDR2 SAAADI come from the germline V gene. The V end was cut by 4 bases, the J end by 7 bases, with 8 bases between. CDR3 DNA: TGCGCCAGCAGTGGAAGGTGGAATGAGCAGTTCTTC. Residues: CASSGRWNEQFF.

This clone has only a few counts. The chain combines TRBV6-5 with TRBJ1-1, with a possible D match to TRBD1 (5 bases). The CDR3 has 12 amino acids. CDR1 is MNHEY and CDR2 is SVGAGI in the germline V gene. Deletions cut 6 bases from V and 0 bases from J, with 5 bases between. The CDR3 protein is CASRTVNTEAFF. Here the CDR3 DNA reads TGTGCCAGCAGGACAGTGAACACTGAAGCTTTCTTT.